These T cell receptor beta chains were read from a single sample in a study of blood T cell repertoires in COVID-19. TCRdb keeps only in-frame clones here, not all; method: immunoSEQ multiplex PCR. The sample records about 300,000 clones, about 85% being singletons. The sequenced sample was PBMCs or T cells enriched from blood (not recorded which). All receptors derive from a woman aged 25 to 39 who had recovered from COVID-19. CDR3s include the opening cysteine and the closing phenylalanine or tryptophan. The D gene is left open where the match is weak. The listing skips clone size in some rows; elsewhere it reads once, few, many or a size class.

size: -
J: TRBJ2-1
D: TRBD2
V: TRBV4-2
CDR3: CASSQGTSGVVDEQFF
DNA: TGTGCCAGCAGCCAGGGGACTAGCGGGGTGGTCGATGAGCAGTTCTTC

size: -
J: TRBJ2-1
D: -
V: TRBV12-3/TRBV12-4
CDR3: CASSAEMYNEQFF
DNA: TGTGCCAGCAGTGCGGAAATGTACAATGAGCAGTTCTTC

size: -
J: TRBJ1-6
D: -
V: TRBV2
CDR3: CASSEGLQGFGNSPLHF
DNA: TGTGCCAGCAGTGAAGGTTTGCAGGGGTTCGGTAATTCACCCCTCCACTTT

size: -
J: TRBJ1-6
D: -
V: TRBV27
CDR3: CASSPGSLRNSPLHF
DNA: TGTGCCAGCAGTCCCGGTAGTCTCCGTAATTCACCCCTCCACTTT

size: -
J: TRBJ2-2
D: -
V: TRBV19
CDR3: CASSPLALQALLTGELFF
DNA: TGTGCCAGTAGTCCCCTGGCCCTTCAGGCCTTGCTGACCGGGGAGCTGTTTTTT

size: -
J: TRBJ1-2
D: -
V: TRBV5-4
CDR3: CASSLQGSGYTF
DNA: TGTGCCAGCAGCTTACAGGGATCGGGCTACACCTTC

size: -
J: TRBJ2-7
D: -
V: TRBV20-1
CDR3: CSAYRRGEQYF
DNA: TGCAGTGCTTACCGCAGGGGCGAGCAGTACTTC

size: -
J: TRBJ1-5
D: TRBD1
V: TRBV5-1
CDR3: CASSYGQEGQPQHF
DNA: TGCGCCAGCAGCTACGGACAGGAAGGGCAGCCCCAGCATTTT

size: -
J: TRBJ2-2
D: -
V: TRBV4-1
CDR3: CASSQTPQYTGELFF
DNA: TGCGCCAGCAGCCAGACACCCCAGTACACCGGGGAGCTGTTTTTT

size: few
J: TRBJ1-6
D: TRBD1
V: TRBV4-1
CDR3: CASSQGQGVGSPLHF
DNA: TGCGCCAGCAGCCAAGGACAGGGGGTCGGTTCACCCCTCCACTTT

size: -
J: TRBJ2-5
D: TRBD2
V: TRBV9
CDR3: CASSVRPSGGIQQETQYF
DNA: TGTGCCAGCAGCGTCAGACCTAGCGGGGGTATCCAGCAAGAGACCCAGTACTTC

size: -
J: TRBJ2-7
D: -
V: TRBV6-5
CDR3: CASSYSQGGGEQYF
DNA: TGTGCCAGCAGTTACTCGCAGGGAGGTGGCGAGCAGTACTTC

size: few
J: TRBJ1-2
D: -
V: TRBV30
CDR3: CAWSATGKKVSYGYTF
DNA: TGTGCCTGGAGTGCTACGGGGAAAAAGGTTTCCTATGGCTACACCTTC

size: -
J: TRBJ2-7
D: -
V: TRBV7-9
CDR3: CASSSTGSNEQYF
DNA: TGTGCCAGCAGCTCGACGGGGTCGAACGAGCAGTACTTC

size: -
J: TRBJ1-5
D: TRBD1
V: TRBV18
CDR3: CASSPGQGLAGQPQHF
DNA: TGTGCCAGCTCACCCGGACAGGGACTCGCGGGGCAGCCCCAGCATTTT

size: -
J: TRBJ2-7
D: TRBD2
V: TRBV7-9
CDR3: CASSSRGDEQYF
DNA: TGTGCCAGCAGCTCGCGGGGGGACGAGCAGTACTTC

size: -
J: TRBJ1-4
D: -
V: TRBV20-1
CDR3: CSASVRLNEKLFF
DNA: TGCAGTGCTAGTGTCAGGCTGAATGAAAAACTGTTTTTT

size: -
J: TRBJ2-2
D: -
V: TRBV18
CDR3: CASSPPSRPGELFF
DNA: TGTGCCAGCTCACCACCTTCCAGGCCCGGGGAGCTGTTTTTT

size: -
J: TRBJ2-3
D: TRBD2
V: TRBV4-2
CDR3: CASSQESSGGSSDTQYF
DNA: TGTGCCAGCAGCCAAGAGTCCAGCGGGGGCAGTTCAGATACGCAGTATTTT

size: -
J: TRBJ1-4
D: TRBD1
V: TRBV4-1
CDR3: CASSQVRGQGEEKLFF
DNA: TGCGCCAGCAGCCAAGTGCGGGGACAGGGGGAGGAAAAACTGTTTTTT

size: -
J: TRBJ2-1
D: -
V: TRBV4-3
CDR3: CASSQELLTSSYNEQFF
DNA: TGCGCCAGCAGCCAAGAGCTACTAACTAGCTCCTACAATGAGCAGTTCTTC

size: -
J: TRBJ1-5
D: -
V: TRBV10-1
CDR3: CASSDAGLSNQPQHF
DNA: TGCGCCAGCAGTGATGCCGGGTTGAGCAATCAGCCCCAGCATTTT

size: -
J: TRBJ1-4
D: -
V: TRBV19
CDR3: CASSSGWAGEKLFF
DNA: TGTGCCAGTAGTAGTGGATGGGCTGGTGAAAAACTGTTTTTT

size: -
J: TRBJ1-3
D: -
V: TRBV6-5
CDR3: CASSYSPDSGNTIYF
DNA: TGTGCCAGCAGTTACTCGCCAGACTCTGGAAACACCATATATTTT

size: -
J: TRBJ2-7
D: -
V: TRBV9
CDR3: CASSVGLTSSYEQYF
DNA: TGTGCCAGCAGCGTAGGACTTACCAGCTCCTACGAGCAGTACTTC

size: -
J: TRBJ1-1
D: -
V: TRBV6-4
CDR3: CASREGPGRNTEAFF
DNA: TGTGCCAGCAGGGAGGGCCCAGGGAGGAACACTGAAGCTTTCTTT

size: -
J: TRBJ1-2
D: -
V: TRBV7-9
CDR3: CASSPPTGNNYGYTF
DNA: TGTGCCAGCAGCCCGCCAACAGGGAATAACTATGGCTACACCTTC

size: -
J: TRBJ1-2
D: TRBD1
V: TRBV14
CDR3: CASSQDKWAGGDGYTF
DNA: TGTGCCAGCAGCCAAGATAAATGGGCAGGGGGCGATGGCTACACCTTC

size: -
J: TRBJ1-5
D: -
V: TRBV28
CDR3: CASSSGSTSNQPQHF
DNA: TGTGCCAGCAGTTCCGGGAGTACTAGCAATCAGCCCCAGCATTTT

size: -
J: TRBJ1-1
D: TRBD1
V: TRBV18
CDR3: CASSPGQLNTEAFF
DNA: TGTGCCAGCTCACCGGGACAGCTGAACACTGAAGCTTTCTTT

size: -
J: TRBJ1-2
D: -
V: TRBV5-1
CDR3: CASSLVGGQVYGYTF
DNA: TGCGCCAGCAGCTTGGTTGGGGGCCAGGTGTATGGCTACACCTTC

size: -
J: TRBJ1-6
D: TRBD1
V: TRBV11-3
CDR3: CASSLEYVWTGQNSPLHF
DNA: TGTGCCAGCAGCTTAGAGTATGTATGGACAGGGCAAAATTCACCCCTCCACTTT

size: -
J: TRBJ2-7
D: TRBD1
V: TRBV4-3
CDR3: CASSQDRGQGDEQYF
DNA: TGCGCCAGCAGCCAAGATAGGGGACAGGGGGACGAGCAGTACTTC

size: -
J: TRBJ1-2
D: -
V: TRBV25-1
CDR3: CASTATQGDYGYTF
DNA: TGTGCCAGTACCGCGACTCAGGGTGACTATGGCTACACCTTC

size: -
J: TRBJ2-1
D: -
V: TRBV6-7
CDR3: CASSYSTAGPLDNEQFF
DNA: TGTGCCAGCAGTTACTCGACGGCAGGGCCTTTGGACAATGAGCAGTTCTTC

size: -
J: TRBJ1-2
D: -
V: TRBV30
CDR3: CAWSVTGSYGYTF
DNA: TGTGCCTGGAGTGTCACAGGGTCTTATGGCTACACCTTC

size: few
J: TRBJ2-5
D: -
V: TRBV7-3
CDR3: CASSLLGGAAQETQYF
DNA: TGTGCCAGCAGCCTTTTAGGGGGGGCGGCCCAAGAGACCCAGTACTTC

size: -
J: TRBJ1-3
D: -
V: TRBV19
CDR3: CASSPRHTGNTIYF
DNA: TGTGCCAGTAGTCCACGCCACACTGGAAACACCATATATTTT

size: -
J: TRBJ2-1
D: TRBD2
V: TRBV11-1
CDR3: CASTRTSGGVYEQFF
DNA: TGTGCCAGCACCAGGACTAGCGGGGGGGTATATGAGCAGTTCTTC

size: -
J: TRBJ1-1
D: -
V: TRBV11-2
CDR3: CASSSDRPPSTEAFF
DNA: TGTGCCAGCAGCTCCGACAGGCCCCCGAGCACTGAAGCTTTCTTT

size: -
J: TRBJ1-3
D: -
V: TRBV9
CDR3: CASSSRGGSGNTIYF
DNA: TGTGCCAGCAGCTCCCGAGGGGGTTCTGGAAACACCATATATTTT

size: -
J: TRBJ2-7
D: -
V: TRBV9
CDR3: CASSPYGQGSPNEQYF
DNA: TGTGCCAGCAGCCCCTATGGGCAGGGCTCTCCTAACGAGCAGTACTTC

size: -
J: TRBJ2-2
D: TRBD1
V: TRBV11-2
CDR3: CASSSGGQGRPNTGELFF
DNA: TGTGCCAGCAGCTCCGGAGGACAGGGTCGACCGAACACCGGGGAGCTGTTTTTT

size: -
J: TRBJ2-2
D: TRBD2
V: TRBV4-1
CDR3: CASSQWLSGGPGELFF
DNA: TGCGCCAGCAGCCAATGGCTTAGCGGGGGGCCCGGGGAGCTGTTTTTT

size: -
J: TRBJ1-1
D: TRBD1
V: TRBV6-5
CDR3: CASRDRGRTEAFF
DNA: TGTGCCAGCAGAGACAGGGGAAGGACTGAAGCTTTCTTT

size: -
J: TRBJ2-7
D: TRBD2
V: TRBV7-2
CDR3: CASSSPRGGGAYEQYF
DNA: TGTGCCAGCAGCTCCCCGCGGGGCGGGGGGGCCTACGAGCAGTACTTC